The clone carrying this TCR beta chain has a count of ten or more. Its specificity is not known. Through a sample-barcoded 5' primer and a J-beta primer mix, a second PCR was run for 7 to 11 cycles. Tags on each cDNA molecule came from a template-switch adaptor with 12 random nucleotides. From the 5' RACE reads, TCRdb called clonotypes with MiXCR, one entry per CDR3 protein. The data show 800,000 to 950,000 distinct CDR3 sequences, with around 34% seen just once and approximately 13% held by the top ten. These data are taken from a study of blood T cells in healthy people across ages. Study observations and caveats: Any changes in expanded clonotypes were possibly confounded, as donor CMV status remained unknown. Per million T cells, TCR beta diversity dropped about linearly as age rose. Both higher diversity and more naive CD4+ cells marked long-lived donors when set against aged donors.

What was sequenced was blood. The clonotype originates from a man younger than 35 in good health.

CDR3 protein: CASSSGRGDTQYF. Written as DNA, the CDR3 is TGTGCCAGCAGTTCCGGTCGTGGGGATACGCAGTATTTT. This rearrangement joins TRBV6-5 to TRBJ2-3; D unresolved. Trimming removed 4 bases at V and 6 bases at J, with 11 bases between. The CDR3 totals 13 residues. Germline V gene data show CDR1 as MNHEY and CDR2 as SVGAGI.